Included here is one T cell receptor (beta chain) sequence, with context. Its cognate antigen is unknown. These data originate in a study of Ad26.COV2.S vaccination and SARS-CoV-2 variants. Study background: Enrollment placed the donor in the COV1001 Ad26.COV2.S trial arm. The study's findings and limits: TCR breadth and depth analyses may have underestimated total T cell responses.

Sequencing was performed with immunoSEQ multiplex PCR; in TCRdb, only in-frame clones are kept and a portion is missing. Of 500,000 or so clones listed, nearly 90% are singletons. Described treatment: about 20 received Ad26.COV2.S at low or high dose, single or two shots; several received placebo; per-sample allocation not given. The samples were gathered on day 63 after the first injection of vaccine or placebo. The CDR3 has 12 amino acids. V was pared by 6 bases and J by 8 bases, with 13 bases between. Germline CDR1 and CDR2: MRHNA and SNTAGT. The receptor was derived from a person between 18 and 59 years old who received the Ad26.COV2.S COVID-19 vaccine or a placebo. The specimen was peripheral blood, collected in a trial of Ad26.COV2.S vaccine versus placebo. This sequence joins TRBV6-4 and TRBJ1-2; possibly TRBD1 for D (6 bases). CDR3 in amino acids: CASRRQEAGYTF. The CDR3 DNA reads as TGTGCCAGCAGAAGACAGGAGGCGGGCTACACCTTC.